This TCR beta chain was captured in a study of cytomegalovirus exposure and HLA in healthy donors. Regarding the study as a whole: Other equally common chains were less clonally expanded than HLA-associated TCR beta chains, a later analysis showed. Among immune exposure information, only CMV serostatus was available.

The CDR3 has 13 residues. V shed 5 bases and J 0 bases; nucleotides not matched to a gene: 4. Germline CDR1 is GTSNPN and CDR2 is SVGIG (reference sequence). Of note for this clone: Its antigen is not known.

Primers for the PCR totalled 60 Vbeta and 13 Jbeta. Using immunoSEQ multiplex PCR, the repertoire was profiled, and TCRdb retains in-frame clones only, with some absent. The sample lists 200,000 to 300,000 clones; just under 85% were seen once. The chain uses TRBV30 and TRBJ2-7; 7 positions agree with TRBD2. This clonotype originated in a woman aged 40 to 55 in good health and CMV-seropositive. The sequencing input was PBMCs. The CDR3 protein is CAWDLAASYEQYF. CDR3 nucleotide sequence: TGTGCCTGGGATCTAGCGGCCTCCTACGAGCAGTACTTC.